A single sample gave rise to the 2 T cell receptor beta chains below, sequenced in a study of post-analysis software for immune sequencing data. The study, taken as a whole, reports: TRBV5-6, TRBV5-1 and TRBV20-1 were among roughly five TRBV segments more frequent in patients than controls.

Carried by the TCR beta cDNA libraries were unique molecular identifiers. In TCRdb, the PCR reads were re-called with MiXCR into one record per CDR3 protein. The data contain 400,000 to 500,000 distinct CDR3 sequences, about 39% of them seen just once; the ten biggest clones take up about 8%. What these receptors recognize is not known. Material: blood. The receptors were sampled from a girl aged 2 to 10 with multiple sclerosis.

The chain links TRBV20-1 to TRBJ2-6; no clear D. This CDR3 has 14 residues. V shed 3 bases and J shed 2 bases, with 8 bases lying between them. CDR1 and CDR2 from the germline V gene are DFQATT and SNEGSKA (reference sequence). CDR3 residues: CSARAEPGANVLTF. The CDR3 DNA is TGCAGTGCTAGGGCCGAGCCTGGGGCCAACGTCCTGACTTTC.

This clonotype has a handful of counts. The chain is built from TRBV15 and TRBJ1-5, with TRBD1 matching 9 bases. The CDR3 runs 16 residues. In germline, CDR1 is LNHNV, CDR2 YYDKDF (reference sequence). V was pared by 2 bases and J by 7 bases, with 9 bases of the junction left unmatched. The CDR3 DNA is TGTGCCACCAGCAGAACCGGGACAGGGTCCGACCAGCCCCAGCATTTT. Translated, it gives CATSRTGTGSDQPQHF. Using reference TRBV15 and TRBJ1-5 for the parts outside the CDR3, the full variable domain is DAMVIQNPRYQVTQFGKPVTLSCSQTLNHNVMYWYQQKSSQAPKLLFHYYDKDFNNEADTPDNFQSRRPNTSFCFLDIRSPGLGDTAMYLCATSRTGTGSDQPQHFGDGTRLSIL.